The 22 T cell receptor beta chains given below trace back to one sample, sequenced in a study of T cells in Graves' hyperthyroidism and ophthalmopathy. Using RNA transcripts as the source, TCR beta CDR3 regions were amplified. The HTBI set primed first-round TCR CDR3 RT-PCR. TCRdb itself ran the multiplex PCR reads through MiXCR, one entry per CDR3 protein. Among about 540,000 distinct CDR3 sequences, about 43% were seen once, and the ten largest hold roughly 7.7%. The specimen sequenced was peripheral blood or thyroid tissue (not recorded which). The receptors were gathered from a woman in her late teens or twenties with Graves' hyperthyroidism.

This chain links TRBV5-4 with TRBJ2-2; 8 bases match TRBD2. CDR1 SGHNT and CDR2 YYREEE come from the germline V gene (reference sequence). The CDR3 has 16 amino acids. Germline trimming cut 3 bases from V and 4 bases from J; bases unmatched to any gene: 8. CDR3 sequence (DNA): TGTGCCAGCAGCTCCGTAGCGGGGCCGGGCACCGGGGAGCTGTTTTTT. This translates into CASSSVAGPGTGELFF. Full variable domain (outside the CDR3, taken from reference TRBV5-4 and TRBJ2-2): ETGVTQSPTHLIKTRGQQVTLRCSSQSGHNTVSWYQQALGQGPQFIFQYYREEENGRGNFPPRFSGLQFPNYSSELNVNALELDDSALYLCASSSVAGPGTGELFFGEGSRLTVL.

The CDR3 DNA reads as TGTGCCAGCAGTTCTAGCGCCACTGAAGCTTTCTTT. Translating it yields CASSSSATEAFF. The chain is built from TRBV7-9 and TRBJ1-1; D unresolved. The V end was cut by 6 bases, the J end by 4 bases, with 9 bases between. The V gene's germline CDR1 is SEHNR and CDR2 FQNEAQ (reference sequence). This CDR3 has 12 amino acids.

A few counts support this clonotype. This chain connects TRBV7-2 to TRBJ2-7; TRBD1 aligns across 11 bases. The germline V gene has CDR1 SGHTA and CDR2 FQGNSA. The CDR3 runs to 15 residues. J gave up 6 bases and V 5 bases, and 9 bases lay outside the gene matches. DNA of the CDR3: TGTGCCAGCAGCCAGGGGACAGGGGGGGTAGGCGAGCAGTACTTC. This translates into CASSQGTGGVGEQYF.

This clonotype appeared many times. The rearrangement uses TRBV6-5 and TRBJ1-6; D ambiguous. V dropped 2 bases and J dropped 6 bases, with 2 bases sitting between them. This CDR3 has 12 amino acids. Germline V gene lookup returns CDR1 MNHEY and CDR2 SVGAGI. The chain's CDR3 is CASSYRNSPLHF. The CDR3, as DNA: TGTGCCAGCAGTTACCGTAATTCACCCCTCCACTTT.

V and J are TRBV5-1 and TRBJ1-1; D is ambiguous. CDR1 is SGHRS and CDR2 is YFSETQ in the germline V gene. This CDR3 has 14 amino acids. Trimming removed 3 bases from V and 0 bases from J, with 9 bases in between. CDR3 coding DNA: TGCGCCAGCAGCTCCTTGACAATGAACACTGAAGCTTTCTTT. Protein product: CASSSLTMNTEAFF.

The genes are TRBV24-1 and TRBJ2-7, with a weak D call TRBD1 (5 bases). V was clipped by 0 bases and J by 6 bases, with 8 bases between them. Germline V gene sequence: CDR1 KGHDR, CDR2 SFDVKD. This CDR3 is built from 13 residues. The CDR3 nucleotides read TGTGCCACCAGTGATTTGACAGGCCGCGAGCAGTACTTC. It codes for CATSDLTGREQYF.

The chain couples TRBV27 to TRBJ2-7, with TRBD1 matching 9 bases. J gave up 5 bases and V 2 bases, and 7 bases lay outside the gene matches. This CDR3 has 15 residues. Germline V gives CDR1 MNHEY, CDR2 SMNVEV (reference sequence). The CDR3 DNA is TGTGCCAGCAGTTTACCCGGGACAGGGTACAACGAGCAGTACTTC. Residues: CASSLPGTGYNEQYF.

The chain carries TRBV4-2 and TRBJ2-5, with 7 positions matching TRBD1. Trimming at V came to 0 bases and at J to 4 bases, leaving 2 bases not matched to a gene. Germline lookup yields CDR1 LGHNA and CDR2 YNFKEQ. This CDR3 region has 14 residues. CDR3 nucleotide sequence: TGTGCCAGCAGCCAAGAGACAGGGTCAGAGACCCAGTACTTC. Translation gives CASSQETGSETQYF.

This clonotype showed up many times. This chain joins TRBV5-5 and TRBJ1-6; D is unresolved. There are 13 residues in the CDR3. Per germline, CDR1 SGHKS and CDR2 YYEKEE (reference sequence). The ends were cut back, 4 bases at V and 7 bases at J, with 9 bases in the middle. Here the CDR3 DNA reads TGTGCCAGCAGCATCTTCGGGAATTCACCCCTCCACTTT. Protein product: CASSIFGNSPLHF.

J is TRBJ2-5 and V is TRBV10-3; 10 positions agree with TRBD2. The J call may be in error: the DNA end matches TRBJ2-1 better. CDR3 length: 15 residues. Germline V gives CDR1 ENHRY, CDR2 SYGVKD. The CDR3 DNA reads TGTGCCATCAATACTCCGGGACTAGCGCAGGATGAGCAGTTCTTC. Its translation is CAINTPGLAQDEQFF.

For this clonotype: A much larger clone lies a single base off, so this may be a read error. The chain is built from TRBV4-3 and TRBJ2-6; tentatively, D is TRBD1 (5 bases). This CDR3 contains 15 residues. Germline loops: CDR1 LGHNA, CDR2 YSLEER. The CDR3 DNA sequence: TGCGCCAGCAGCTATCTCACCTCTGGGGCCAACGTCCTGGCTTTC. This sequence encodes CASSYLTSGANVLAF.

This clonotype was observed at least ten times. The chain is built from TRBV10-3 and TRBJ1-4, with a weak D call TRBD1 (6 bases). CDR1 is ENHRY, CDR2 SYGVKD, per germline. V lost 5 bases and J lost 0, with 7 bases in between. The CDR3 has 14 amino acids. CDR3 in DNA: TGTGCCATCAGTTCAGGGGCAACTAATGAAAAACTGTTTTTT. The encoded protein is CAISSGATNEKLFF.

In DNA, the CDR3 is TGCGCCAGCGGACTAGCGGGAGGATCTGATACGCAGTATTTT. Its translation: CASGLAGGSDTQYF. The genes are TRBV5-1 and TRBJ2-3; 14 positions agree with TRBD2. The length of the CDR3 is 14 residues. Germline V gives CDR1 SGHRS, CDR2 YFSETQ. Unmatched junction bases numbered 4, after V lost 7 bases and J lost 6 bases.

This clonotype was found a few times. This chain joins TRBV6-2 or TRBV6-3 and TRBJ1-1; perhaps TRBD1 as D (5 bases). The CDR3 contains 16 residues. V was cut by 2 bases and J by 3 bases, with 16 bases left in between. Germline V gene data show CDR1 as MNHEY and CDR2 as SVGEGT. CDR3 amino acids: CASSYPHRSEDTEAFF. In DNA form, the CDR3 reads TGTGCCAGCAGTTACCCTCACAGGTCCGAGGACACTGAAGCTTTCTTT.

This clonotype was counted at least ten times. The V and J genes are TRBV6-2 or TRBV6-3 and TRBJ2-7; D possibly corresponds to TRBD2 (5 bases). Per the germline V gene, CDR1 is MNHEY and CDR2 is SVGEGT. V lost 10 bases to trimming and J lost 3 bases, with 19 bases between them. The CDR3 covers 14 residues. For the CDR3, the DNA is TGTGCCACCCTGCTTGACGGACTGGACTACGAGCAGTACTTC. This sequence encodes CATLLDGLDYEQYF.

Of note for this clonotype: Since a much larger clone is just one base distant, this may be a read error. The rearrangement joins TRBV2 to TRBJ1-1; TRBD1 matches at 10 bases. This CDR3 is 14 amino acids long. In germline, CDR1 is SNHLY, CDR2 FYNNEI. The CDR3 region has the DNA TGTGCCGGCAGACGGGACAGGGGGAACACTGAAGCTTTCTTT. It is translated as CAGRRDRGNTEAFF.

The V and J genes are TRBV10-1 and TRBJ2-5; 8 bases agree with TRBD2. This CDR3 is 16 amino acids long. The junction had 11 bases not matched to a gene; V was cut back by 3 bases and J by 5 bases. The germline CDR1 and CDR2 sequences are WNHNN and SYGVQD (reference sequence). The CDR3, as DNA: TGCGCCAGCAGTGAAGGGATAAGCGGGAGCAGGGAGACCCAGTACTTC. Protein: CASSEGISGSRETQYF.

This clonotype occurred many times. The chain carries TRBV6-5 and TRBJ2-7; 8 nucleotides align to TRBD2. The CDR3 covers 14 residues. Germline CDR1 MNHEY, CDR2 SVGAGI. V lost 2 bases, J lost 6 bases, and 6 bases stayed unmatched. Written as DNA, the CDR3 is TGTGCCAGCAGTTACGCGAGCGGGAGAGGCGAGCAGTACTTC. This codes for CASSYASGRGEQYF.

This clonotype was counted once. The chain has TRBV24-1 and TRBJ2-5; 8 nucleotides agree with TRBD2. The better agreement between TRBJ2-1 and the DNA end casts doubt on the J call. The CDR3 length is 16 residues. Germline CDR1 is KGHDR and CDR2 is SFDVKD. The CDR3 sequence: CATSDTSGLPLNEQFF. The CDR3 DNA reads TGTGCCACCAGTGATACTAGCGGATTACCCCTCAATGAGCAGTTCTTC.

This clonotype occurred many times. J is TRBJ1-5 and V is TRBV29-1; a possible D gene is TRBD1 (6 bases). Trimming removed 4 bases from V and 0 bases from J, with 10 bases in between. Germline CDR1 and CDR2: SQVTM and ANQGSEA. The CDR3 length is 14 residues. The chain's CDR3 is CSVAGGYSNQPQHF. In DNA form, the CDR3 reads TGCAGCGTTGCCGGGGGCTATAGCAATCAGCCCCAGCATTTT.

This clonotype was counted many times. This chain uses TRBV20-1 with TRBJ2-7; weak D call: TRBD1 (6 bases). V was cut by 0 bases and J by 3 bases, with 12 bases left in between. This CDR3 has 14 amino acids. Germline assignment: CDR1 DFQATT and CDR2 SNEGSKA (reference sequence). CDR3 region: CSARDKGTYYEQYF. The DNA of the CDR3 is TGCAGTGCTAGAGATAAGGGGACATACTACGAGCAGTACTTC.

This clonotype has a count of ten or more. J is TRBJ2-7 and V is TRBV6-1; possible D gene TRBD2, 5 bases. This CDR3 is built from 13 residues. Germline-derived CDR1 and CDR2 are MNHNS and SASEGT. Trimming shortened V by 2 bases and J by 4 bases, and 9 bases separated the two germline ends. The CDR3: CASSELGKYEQYF. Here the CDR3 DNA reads TGTGCCAGCAGTGAACTCGGGAAATACGAGCAGTACTTC.